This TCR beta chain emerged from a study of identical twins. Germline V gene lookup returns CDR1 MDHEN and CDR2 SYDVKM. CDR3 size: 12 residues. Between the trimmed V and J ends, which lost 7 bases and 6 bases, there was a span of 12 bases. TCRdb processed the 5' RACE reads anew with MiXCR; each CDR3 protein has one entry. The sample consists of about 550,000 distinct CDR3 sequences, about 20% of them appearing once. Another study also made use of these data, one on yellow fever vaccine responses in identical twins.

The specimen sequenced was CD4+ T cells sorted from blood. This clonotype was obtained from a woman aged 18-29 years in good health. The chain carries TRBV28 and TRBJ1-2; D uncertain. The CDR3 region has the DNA TGTGCCAGCAATTATTTTGGGGATGGCTACACCTTC. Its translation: CASNYFGDGYTF.